The present TCR beta chain was sequenced within a study of T-cell memory formation after mild COVID-19. Study details: TCR clusters largely stayed donor specific.

Sample barcodes and UMIs were carried by the TCR alpha and TCR beta cDNA libraries that 5'RACE generated with constant-segment primers. TCRdb recomputed calls from the 5' RACE reads with MiXCR, one row per CDR3 protein. The repertoire includes about 390,000 distinct CDR3 sequences, about 15% of them detected once, and roughly 21% sits in the top ten. With regard to this clonotype: Antigen specificity is unknown.

Findings of the study overall: Nothing confirmed that second-wave clones peaking on day 37 were specific for SARS-CoV-2. Chiefly within CM and EM were the contracting CD4+ clones; CD8+ ones were within EMRA.

In germline, CDR1 is SGHVS, CDR2 FQNEAQ. The V gene lost 5 bases and the J gene lost 7 bases, with 19 bases spanning the gap. The CDR3 consists of 15 residues. Material: PBMCs or a T cell subset sorted from them (not recorded which). This receptor was obtained from a man aged 18-30 years who had mild COVID-19 (a few samples of this study predate the infection). Cell type and time point are not known. The V gene is TRBV7-8, the J gene TRBJ2-3, with a possible D match to TRBD2 (6 bases). The CDR3 DNA sequence: TGTGCCAGCAGCCAGACCGGGGGAGCCTCAAATACGCAGTATTTT. This translates into CASSQTGGASNTQYF.